This T cell receptor beta chain is from a study of graft-versus-host responses after intestinal transplantation. On the study more broadly: Each of the recipients got a multivisceral, liver-intestinal, or isolated intestinal transplant. Once they had received anti-thymocyte globulin induction, all recipients took tacrolimus and steroids for around three years.

Trimming removed 0 bases from V and 2 bases from J; junction bases left unmatched: 10. Germline-derived CDR1 and CDR2 are ENHRY and SYGVKD. The CDR3 is 19 residues long. Broader study findings: GvH clones turned up in recipient marrow; some had shown up first in ileum or blood. Allografts of one patient group, those with graft-donor T cell macrochimerism, had high graft-versus-host to host-versus-graft clonal ratios.

The method was immunoSEQ multiplex PCR; TCRdb's version includes in-frame clones alone and lacks a portion of them. The data show about 120,000 clones, with 85% to 95% seen just once and roughly 3% held by the top ten. A note on this clone: Its antigen remains unidentified.

The source material was unstimulated CD8+ T cells sorted from spleen or lymph node cells, sampled before intestinal transplant. This chain joins TRBV10-3 and TRBJ2-1, with 10 bases matching TRBD2. The source is a human donor who received an intestinal transplant. Here the CDR3 reads CAISESMASGSIPYNEQFF. As DNA, the CDR3 is TGTGCCATCAGTGAGTCGATGGCTAGCGGGAGTATTCCCTACAATGAGCAGTTCTTC.